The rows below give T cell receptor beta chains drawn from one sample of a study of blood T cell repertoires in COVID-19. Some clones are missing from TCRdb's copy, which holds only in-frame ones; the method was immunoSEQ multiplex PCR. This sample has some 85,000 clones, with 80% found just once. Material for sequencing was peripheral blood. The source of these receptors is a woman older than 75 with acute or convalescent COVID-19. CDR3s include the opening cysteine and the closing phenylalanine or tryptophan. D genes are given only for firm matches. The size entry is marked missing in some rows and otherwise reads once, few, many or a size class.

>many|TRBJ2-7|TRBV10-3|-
CAISALGSVEQYF
TGTGCCATCAGTGCGCTCGGGAGCGTCGAGCAGTACTTC
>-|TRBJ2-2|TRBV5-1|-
CASSLGGEGTGELFF
TGCGCCAGCAGCTTGGGCGGGGAAGGGACCGGGGAGCTGTTTTTT
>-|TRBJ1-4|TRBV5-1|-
CASSLTGFNEKLFF
TGCGCCAGCAGCCTTACAGGGTTTAATGAAAAACTGTTTTTT
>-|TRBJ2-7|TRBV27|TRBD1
CASSPDRAFSYEQYF
TGTGCCAGCAGTCCCGACAGGGCTTTCTCCTACGAGCAGTACTTC
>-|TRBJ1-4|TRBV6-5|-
CASSYGQPLTNEKLFF
TGTGCCAGCAGTTACGGGCAGCCTTTAACTAATGAAAAACTGTTTTTT
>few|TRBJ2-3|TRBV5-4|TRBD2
CASSLADWAGGTQYF
TGTGCCAGCAGCTTGGCCGATTGGGCGGGAGGGACGCAGTATTTT
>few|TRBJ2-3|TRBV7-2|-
CASSAGPGLRTDTQYF
TGTGCCAGCAGCGCGGGGCCGGGACTCCGCACAGATACGCAGTATTTT
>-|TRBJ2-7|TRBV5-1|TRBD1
CASRTGGSYEQYF
TGCGCCAGCAGGACAGGGGGTTCCTACGAGCAGTACTTC
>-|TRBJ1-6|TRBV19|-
CASSLQPFYNSPLHF
TGTGCCAGTAGTTTACAGCCCTTCTATAATTCACCCCTCCACTTT
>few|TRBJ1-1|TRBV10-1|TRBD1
CASSEQQGVEAFF
TGCGCCAGCAGTGAGCAACAGGGGGTTGAAGCTTTCTTT
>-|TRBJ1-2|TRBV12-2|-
CASRVYPRGPVYGYTF
TGTGCAAGTCGCGTATACCCCAGGGGCCCGGTTTATGGCTACACCTTC
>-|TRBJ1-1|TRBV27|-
CASSSGTRGLMNTEAFF
TGTGCCAGCAGTTCGGGGACCCGGGGACTGATGAACACTGAAGCTTTCTTT
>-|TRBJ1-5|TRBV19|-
CASSIYGRGNQPQHF
TGTGCCAGTAGTATATACGGCCGGGGCAATCAGCCCCAGCATTTT
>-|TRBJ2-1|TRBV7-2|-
CASRPSSVSSYNEQFF
TGTGCCAGCAGACCTTCGAGCGTGAGCTCCTACAATGAGCAGTTCTTC
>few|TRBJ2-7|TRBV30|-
CAWSASYEQYF
TGTGCCTGGAGTGCCAGCTACGAGCAGTACTTC
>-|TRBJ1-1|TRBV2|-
CASSEYPGMNTEAFF
TGTGCCAGCAGTGAATATCCCGGGATGAACACTGAAGCTTTCTTT
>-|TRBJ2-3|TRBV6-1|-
CASSSVLDTQYF
TGTGCCAGCAGTTCCGTTCTCGATACGCAGTATTTT
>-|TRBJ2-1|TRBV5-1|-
CASSLEFPLGEQFF
TGCGCCAGCAGCTTGGAATTCCCTCTCGGTGAGCAGTTCTTC
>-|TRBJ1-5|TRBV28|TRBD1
CASSSGGLGNQPQHF
TGTGCCAGCAGCTCAGGGGGCTTGGGCAATCAGCCCCAGCATTTT
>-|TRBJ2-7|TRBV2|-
CATGTGGSYEQYF
TGTGCCACCGGGACTGGCGGCTCCTACGAGCAGTACTTC
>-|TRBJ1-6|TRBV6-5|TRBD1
CASSRQGGNSPLHF
TGTGCCAGCAGTCGACAGGGTGGCAATTCACCCCTCCACTTT
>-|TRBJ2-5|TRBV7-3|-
CASSLIQQETQYF
TGTGCCAGCAGCTTAATTCAGCAAGAGACCCAGTACTTC
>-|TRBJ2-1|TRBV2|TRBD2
CASNGLAGSYNEQFF
TGTGCCAGCAACGGACTAGCGGGATCCTACAATGAGCAGTTCTTC
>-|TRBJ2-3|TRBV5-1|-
CASSPYTDTQYF
TGCGCCAGCAGCCCCTACACAGATACGCAGTATTTT
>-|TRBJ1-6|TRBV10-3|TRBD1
CAIRGTGRNSPLHF
TGTGCCATCAGGGGGACAGGGCGGAATTCACCCCTCCACTTT
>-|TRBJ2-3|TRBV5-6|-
CASSPRGSVGYTDTQYF
TGTGCCAGCAGCCCTCGAGGGAGCGTGGGTTACACAGATACGCAGTATTTT
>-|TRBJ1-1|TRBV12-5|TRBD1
CASGRQGMNTEAFF
TGTGCTAGTGGCCGACAGGGGATGAACACTGAAGCTTTCTTT
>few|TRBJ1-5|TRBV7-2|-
CASSSDRSNQPQHF
TGTGCCAGCAGCTCAGACAGGAGCAATCAGCCCCAGCATTTT
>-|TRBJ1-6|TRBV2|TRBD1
CATHFDRGITPLHF
TGTGCCACCCACTTTGACAGGGGGATCACACCCCTCCACTTT
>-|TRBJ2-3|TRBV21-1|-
CASTSTGCTDTQYF
TGTGCCAGCACCTCGACAGGGTGCACAGATACGCAGTATTTT
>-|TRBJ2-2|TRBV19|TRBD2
CASSMLAGIGELFF
TGTGCCAGTAGTATGCTAGCGGGAATAGGGGAGCTGTTTTTT
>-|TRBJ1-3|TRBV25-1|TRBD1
CASRETGTGNTIYF
TGTGCCAGCAGGGAGACAGGGACTGGAAACACCATATATTTT
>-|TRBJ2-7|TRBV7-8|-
CASSLARVKGDEQYF
TGTGCCAGCAGCTTAGCACGGGTGAAGGGGGACGAGCAGTACTTC
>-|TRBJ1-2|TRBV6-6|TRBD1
CASSYYDRGGGYTF
TGTGCCAGCAGTTATTACGACAGGGGGGGAGGCTACACCTTC
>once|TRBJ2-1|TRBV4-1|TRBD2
CASSQQLAGVNEQFF
TGCGCCAGCAGCCAACAACTAGCGGGGGTCAACGAGCAGTTCTTC
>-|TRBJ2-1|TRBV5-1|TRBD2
CASSLVASGSNEQFF
TGCGCCAGCAGCTTGGTGGCTAGCGGGAGCAATGAGCAGTTCTTC
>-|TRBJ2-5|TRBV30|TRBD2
CAWSRGGQETQYF
TGTGCCTGGAGCCGGGGGGGCCAAGAGACCCAGTACTTC
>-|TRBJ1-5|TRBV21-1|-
CASSIRDRVNQPQHF
TGTGCCAGCAGCATCCGGGACAGGGTCAATCAGCCCCAGCATTTT
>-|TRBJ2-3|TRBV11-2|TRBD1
CASSLGQGLSTDTQYF
TGTGCCAGCAGCCTCGGACAGGGGCTTAGCACAGATACGCAGTATTTT
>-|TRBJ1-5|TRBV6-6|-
CASSYPTGPDNQPQHF
TGTGCCAGCAGTTACCCTACAGGGCCCGACAATCAGCCCCAGCATTTT